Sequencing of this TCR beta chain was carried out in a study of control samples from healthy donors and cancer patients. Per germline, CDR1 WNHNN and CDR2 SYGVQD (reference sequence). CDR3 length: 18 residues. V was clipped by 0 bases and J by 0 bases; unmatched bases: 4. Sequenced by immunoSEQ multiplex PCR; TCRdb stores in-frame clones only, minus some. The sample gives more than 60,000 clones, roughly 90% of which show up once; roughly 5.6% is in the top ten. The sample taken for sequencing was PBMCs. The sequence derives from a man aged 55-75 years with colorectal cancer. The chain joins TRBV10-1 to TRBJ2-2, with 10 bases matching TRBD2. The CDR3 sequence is CASSESRTSGSNTGELFF. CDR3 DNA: TGCGCCAGCAGTGAGTCTAGGACTAGCGGATCGAACACCGGGGAGCTGTTTTTT.